This T cell receptor beta chain was observed in a study of blood T cell repertoires in COVID-19 (dated by TCRdb to 2018 to 2020). For the study in its entirety: Samples covering the acute and convalescent phases of COVID-19 were provided by collaborators in the United States, Italy and Spain. The samples were drawn from two sources: the first 160 participants of the ongoing ImmuneRACE study, and 1,200 or so subjects contributed by 6 global collaborators. The material from the prospective study consisted of cDNA or gDNA derived from T cells, B-cell-depleted T cells, or PBMCs. The repertoires were made available in a free public database intended to serve as a resource for research on the immune response to SARS-CoV-2. Deeply sampled blood TCRbeta repertoires from subjects exposed to, actively infected with, or recovered from COVID-19 were included in the dataset. Where available, HLA class I and class II types were obtained from metadata supplied by the sample provider rather than from assay-based typing. A de-identified subject ID, COVID-19 status, age in years and sex were almost always included in the sample metadata.

Regarding this clone: What antigen it recognizes has not been identified. Qualities for individual bases were not recorded, and no much larger clone is one base off.

One collaborating source in Seattle enrolled patients during active infection and followed them longitudinally through the course of disease. Whole blood was collected in K2EDTA tubes by collaborating institutions according to the institutions' own protocols. For TCRbeta analysis, collaborators shipped samples in one of three forms: frozen whole blood, isolated PBMCs, or DNA extracted from either of those sample types. The immunoSEQ Assay, a bias-controlled multiplex PCR, was used to amplify TCRbeta CDR3 regions from genomic DNA. In the original analysis: Within the assay, amplification of reference gene primers was used to estimate how many nucleated cells each sample contained. To quantify the absolute abundance of each unique TCRbeta CDR3 rearrangement, sequence reads were collapsed and filtered. Productive Simpson clonality was computed per sample as the square root of Simpson's diversity index over productive rearrangements. TCRdb retrieved this table from immuneACCESS and kept in-frame rearrangements only. Not all clones are present; in checked studies, unresolved V genes account for under half, and no reason is known for the remainder. For V, J and clone size, that table is used; D and trimming come from the DNA. The sample table contains about 170,000 clones; only one count was recorded for around four fifths of them. The ten largest account for roughly 8.8% of the sample.

The germline V gene yields SGHRS for CDR1 and YFSETQ for CDR2. From the cysteine through the phenylalanine, the CDR3 covers 15 amino acids. The retained sequence is limited to the CDR3, 45 bases, with the frame set at the first base. At the junction V is shortened by 7 bases and J by 3 bases, with 19 bases in between. On the study overall, not on this receptor specifically: The amount of clinical and demographic metadata varied by source and participant and was provided uncurated.

Recombination connected TRBV5-1 to TRBJ1-1; the D segment could be TRBD1, given 5 matching bases. Sequenced material: peripheral blood. This sequence originates from a woman at least 80 years old with COVID-19, enrolled during active disease. The encoded CDR3 is CASGDGGLRDTEAFF. In nucleotide form, the sequence is TGCGCCAGCGGCGACGGGGGTCTTCGAGACACTGAAGCTTTCTTT.